The clone carrying this TCR beta chain has at least ten counts. Its target is not known. No treatment of any kind had been given to any patient before thyroid surgery. Study processing details: A papillary thyroid cancer distant-metastasis classifier was built from CDR3 differences across clinicopathological groups. TCRdb reassembled clones from the PCR reads with MiXCR. The V and J calls reflect TCRdb's pipeline rather than the authors' work. The sample shows more than 50,000 clones, approximately 20% of them seen only once. This specimen belongs to a study of metastatic and nonmetastatic thyroid tumors. Background on the study: Blood and tumor or nodule tissue repertoires from malignant and benign thyroid patients were compared.

CDR1 and CDR2 (germline): LGHDT, YNNKEL (reference sequence). This CDR3 is 11 amino acids long. The V and J ends lost 2 bases and 8 bases respectively, with 6 bases between them. The study's findings and limits: In blood and tumor, TCR beta diversity was reportedly significantly higher in malignant thyroid tumors than in benign nodules.

The sequenced sample was blood. The sequence came from a female donor with papillary thyroid cancer or a benign thyroid nodule (not recorded which). Some clones in this sample may be carry-over from other donors' samples. J is TRBJ1-2 and V is TRBV3-1; D remains ambiguous. The CDR3 loop is CASSQLGGYTF. In DNA, the CDR3 is TGTGCCAGCAGCCAACTCGGGGGCTACACCTTC.